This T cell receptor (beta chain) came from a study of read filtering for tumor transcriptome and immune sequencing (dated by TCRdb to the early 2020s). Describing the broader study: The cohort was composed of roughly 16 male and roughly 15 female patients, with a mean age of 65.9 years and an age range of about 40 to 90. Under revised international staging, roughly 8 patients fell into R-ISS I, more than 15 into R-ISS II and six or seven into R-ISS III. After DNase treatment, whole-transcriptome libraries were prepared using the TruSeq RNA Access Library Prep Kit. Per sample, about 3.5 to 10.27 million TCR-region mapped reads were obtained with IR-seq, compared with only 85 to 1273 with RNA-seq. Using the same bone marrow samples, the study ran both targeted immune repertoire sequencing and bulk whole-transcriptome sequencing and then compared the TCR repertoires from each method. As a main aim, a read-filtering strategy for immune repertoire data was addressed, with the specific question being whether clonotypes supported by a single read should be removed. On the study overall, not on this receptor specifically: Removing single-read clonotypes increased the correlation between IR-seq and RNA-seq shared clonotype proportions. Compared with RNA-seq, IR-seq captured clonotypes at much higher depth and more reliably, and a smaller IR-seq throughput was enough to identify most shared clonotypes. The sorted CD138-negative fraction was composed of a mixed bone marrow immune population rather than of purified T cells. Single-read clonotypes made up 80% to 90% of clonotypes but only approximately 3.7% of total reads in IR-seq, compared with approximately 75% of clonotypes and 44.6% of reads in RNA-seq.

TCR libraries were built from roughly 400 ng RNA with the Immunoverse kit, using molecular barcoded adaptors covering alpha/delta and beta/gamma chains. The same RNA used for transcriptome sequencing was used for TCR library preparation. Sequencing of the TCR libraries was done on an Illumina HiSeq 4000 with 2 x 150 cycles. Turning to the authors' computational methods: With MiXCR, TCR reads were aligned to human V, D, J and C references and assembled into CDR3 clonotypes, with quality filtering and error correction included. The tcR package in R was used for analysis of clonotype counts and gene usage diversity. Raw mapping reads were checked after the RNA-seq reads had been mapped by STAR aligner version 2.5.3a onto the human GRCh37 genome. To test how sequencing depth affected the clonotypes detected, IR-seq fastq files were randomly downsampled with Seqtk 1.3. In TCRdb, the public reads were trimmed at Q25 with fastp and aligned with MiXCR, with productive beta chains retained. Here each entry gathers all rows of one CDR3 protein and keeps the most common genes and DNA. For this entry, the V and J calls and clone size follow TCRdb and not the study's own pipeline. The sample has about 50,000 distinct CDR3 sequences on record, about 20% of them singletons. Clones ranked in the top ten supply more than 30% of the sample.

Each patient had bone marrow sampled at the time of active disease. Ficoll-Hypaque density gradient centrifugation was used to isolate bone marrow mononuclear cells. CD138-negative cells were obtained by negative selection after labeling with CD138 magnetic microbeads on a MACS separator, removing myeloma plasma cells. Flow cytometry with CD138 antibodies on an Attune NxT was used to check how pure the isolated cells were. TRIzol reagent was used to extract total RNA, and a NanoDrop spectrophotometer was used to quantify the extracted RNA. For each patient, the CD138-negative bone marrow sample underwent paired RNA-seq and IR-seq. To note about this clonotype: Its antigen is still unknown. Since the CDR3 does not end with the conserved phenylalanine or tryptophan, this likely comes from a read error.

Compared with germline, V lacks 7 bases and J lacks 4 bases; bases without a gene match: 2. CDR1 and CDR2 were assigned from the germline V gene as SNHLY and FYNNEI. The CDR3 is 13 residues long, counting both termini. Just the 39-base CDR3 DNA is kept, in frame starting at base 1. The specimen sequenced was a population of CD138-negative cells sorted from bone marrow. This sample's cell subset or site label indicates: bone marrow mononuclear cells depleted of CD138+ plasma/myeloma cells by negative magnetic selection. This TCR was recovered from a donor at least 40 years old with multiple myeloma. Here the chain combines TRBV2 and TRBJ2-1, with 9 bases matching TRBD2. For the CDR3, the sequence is CASNLAGYNEQFL. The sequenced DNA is TGTGCCAGCAATCTAGCGGGATACAATGAGCAGTTCCTC.